This passage covers 15 T cell receptor beta chains from one sample sequenced in a study of read filtering for tumor transcriptome and immune sequencing. This library used 300 to 450 ng RNA and molecular barcoded adaptors spanning alpha/delta and beta/gamma chains. MiXCR was run by TCRdb on the reads, yielding one entry per CDR3 protein. The sample contains 40,000 to 50,000 distinct CDR3 sequences, about 19% of which appear only once. Material: a population of CD138-negative cells sorted from bone marrow. All receptors derive from a donor aged 40 or older with multiple myeloma.

This clonotype was seen ten or more times. The chain uses TRBV28 and TRBJ2-1, with 7 bases fitting TRBD2. This CDR3 is built from 15 residues. Per the germline V gene, CDR1 is MDHEN and CDR2 is SYDVKM. V lost 6 bases to trimming and J lost 6 bases; unmatched junction nucleotides: 11. In DNA form, the CDR3 reads TGTGCCAGCAGGGGGGGGGGAGCTGGGGGCAATGAGCAGTTCTTC. Residues: CASRGGGAGGNEQFF.

This clonotype has only a few counts. The chain recombines TRBV24-1 with TRBJ2-3; no firm D call. The CDR3 contains 14 residues. The V end lost 4 bases, the J end lost 2 bases, and 9 bases lay between the germline ends. Germline CDR1 reads KGHDR; CDR2 reads SFDVKD. The CDR3 DNA reads as TGTGCCACCAGTGACGTACGGGCCACAGATACGCAGTATTTT. Translating gives CATSDVRATDTQYF.

The V call is TRBV11-2, the J call TRBJ1-3; the D gene is possibly TRBD1 (5 bases). Germline CDR1 reads SGHAT; CDR2 reads FQNNGV. There are 17 residues in the CDR3. Trimming removed 5 bases at V and 3 bases at J, with 20 bases between. The chain's CDR3 is CASSPRQIPSFGNTIYF. CDR3 in DNA: TGTGCCAGCAGCCCACGACAGATACCAAGCTTTGGAAACACCATATATTTT.

This clonotype was detected ten times or more. The chain joins TRBV6-2 or TRBV6-3 to TRBJ2-5; D gene unclear. This CDR3 has 13 amino acids. V shed 3 bases and J shed 2 bases, with 7 bases lying between them. Germline V lookup: CDR1 MNHEY, CDR2 SVGEGT. In DNA form, the CDR3 reads TGTGCCAGCAGTTATTGGGGTCAAGAGACCCAGTACTTC. Translating it yields CASSYWGQETQYF.

Points on this clonotype: Just one base apart from a much larger clone, this may be a read error. The chain employs TRBV19 and TRBJ1-5, with TRBD1 matching 10 bases. This CDR3 comprises 16 residues. Germline-derived CDR1 and CDR2 are LNHDA and SQIVND (reference sequence). The CDR3 DNA is TGTGCCAGTAGTACTCACTTGACAGGGGGCCCTCAGCCCCGGCATTTT. Encoded protein: CASSTHLTGGPQPRHF.

As for this clonotype: Since a far larger clone is one base different, this is likely a read error. V and J are TRBV7-9 and TRBJ1-6; D gene uncertain. The germline V gene encodes CDR1 SEHNR and CDR2 FQNEAQ (reference sequence). CDR3 length equals 11 residues. Here the CDR3 reads CASSTSIEASF. Written as DNA, the CDR3 is TGTGCCAGCAGCACCAGCATTGAAGCTTCCTTT. Drawing the rest from reference TRBV7-9 and TRBJ1-6, the complete variable domain is DTGVSQNPRHKITKRGQNVTFRCDPISEHNRLYWYRQTLGQGPEFLTYFQNEAQLEKSRLLSDRFSAERPKGSFSTLEIQRTEQGDSAMYLCASSTSIEASFGNGTRLTVT.

This clonotype was found many times. The V and J genes are TRBV2 and TRBJ2-3; D ambiguous. V was clipped by 6 bases and J by 1 base, with 8 bases between them. The CDR3 has 13 amino acids. Germline V CDR1 and CDR2: SNHLY, FYNNEI. CDR3 loop: CASRTDGTDTQYF. The CDR3 nucleotides are TGTGCCAGCAGGACGGACGGCACAGATACGCAGTATTTT.

This clonotype rates as medium-sized. V is TRBV12-5 and J is TRBJ2-1, with D unresolved. This CDR3 comprises 15 residues. V shed 4 bases and J shed 0 bases, with 10 bases lying between them. Germline V gene data show CDR1 as LGHNT and CDR2 as FRNRAP. CDR3 coding DNA: TGTGCTAGTGGTTCCACACCGAGCTCCTACAATGAGCAGTTCTTC. Translated: CASGSTPSSYNEQFF.

Sample share makes this clonotype medium-sized (0.01 to 0.1%). This chain connects TRBV28 to TRBJ2-1; 9 bases line up with TRBD2. The CDR3 covers 14 residues. CDR1 MDHEN and CDR2 SYDVKM come from the germline V gene. The junction had 2 bases not matched to a gene; V was cut back by 3 bases and J by 5 bases. The CDR3 region is CASSLTSGNNEQFF. Here the CDR3 DNA reads TGTGCCAGCAGTTTGACTAGCGGAAACAATGAGCAGTTCTTC.

This clonotype appeared many times. The genes are TRBV11-2 and TRBJ2-7; D could derive from TRBD1 or TRBD2 (5 bases each). CDR1 is SGHAT, CDR2 FQNNGV, per germline. The CDR3 is 16 residues long. Deletions cut 5 bases from V and 7 bases from J, with 24 bases between. CDR3 coding DNA: TGTGCCAGCAGCCCTCGGGACCCAGGCATAATACGGGAGCAGTACTTC. This encodes CASSPRDPGIIREQYF.

This clonotype was found many times. The CDR3 sequence is CASSDGHQRTNTEAFF. The CDR3, as DNA: TGCGCCAGCAGCGACGGACATCAGAGGACGAACACTGAAGCTTTCTTT. The chain is built from TRBV5-1 and TRBJ1-1, with D perhaps TRBD1 (5 bases). Trimming pared 4 bases from V and 1 base from J, leaving 17 bases between. Germline CDR1 SGHRS, CDR2 YFSETQ. CDR3 size: 16 residues.

This clonotype has ten or more counts. DNA of the CDR3: TGTGCCAGCAGCTTTTCCTGGTCCCAGCCCCAGCATTTT. Translating it yields CASSFSWSQPQHF. The genes are TRBV7-2 and TRBJ1-5; the D is unclear. The germline V gene encodes CDR1 SGHTA and CDR2 FQGNSA. The CDR3 extends over 13 amino acids. V shed 3 bases and J shed 7 bases, with 10 bases lying between them. The complete variable domain, with remaining parts taken from reference TRBV7-2 and TRBJ1-5, reads GAGVSQSPSNKVTEKGKDVELRCDPISGHTALYWYRQSLGQGLEFLIYFQGNSAPDKSGLPSDRFSAERTGGSVSTLTIQRTQQEDSAVYLCASSFSWSQPQHFGDGTRLSIL.

On this clonotype: One end of the junction varies from germline; a read error may be responsible. The CDR3 protein is CAVSPGEVDEQFF. CDR3 in DNA: TGTGCCGTCAGCCCCGGGGAGGTGGATGAGCAGTTCTTC. This chain joins TRBV10-3 and TRBJ2-1; D possibly corresponds to TRBD2 (6 bases). Germline loops: CDR1 ENHRY, CDR2 SYGVKD. The CDR3 has 13 amino acids.

Regarding this clonotype: This clone may be a read error of a much larger clone one base away. V is TRBV12-3 or TRBV12-4 and J is TRBJ2-3; possible D gene TRBD1, 5 bases. The CDR3 contains 12 residues. The CDR3 protein is CASSPPTGTQYF. CDR3 sequence (DNA): TGTGCCAGCAGCCCACCCACAGGTACGCAGTATTTT.

The table lists this clonotype with a few counts. This chain connects TRBV5-1 to TRBJ2-3; TRBD2 matches at 8 bases. V trimming: 0 bases; J trimming: 5 bases; junction bases outside the gene matches: 8. The CDR3 extends over 16 amino acids. Germline V gene data show CDR1 as SGHRS and CDR2 as YFSETQ. CDR3 sequence reads: CASSLDSAGGGDTQYF. The DNA for the CDR3 is TGCGCCAGCAGCTTGGATTCGGCGGGAGGTGGAGATACGCAGTATTTT.